The entry below describes one T cell receptor beta chain. Germline V gene sequence: CDR1 SGHDT, CDR2 YYEEEE. The CDR3 runs 14 residues. Deletions cut 2 bases from V and 2 bases from J, with 5 bases between. Generated by immunoSEQ multiplex PCR, the TCRdb table keeps only in-frame clones and is missing some. The sample has about 40,000 clones; approximately 89% are singletons. The sample is drawn from a study of T cell changes during pregnancy in multiple sclerosis. The starting material was peripheral blood, obtained in the first trimester of pregnancy. This rearrangement joins TRBV5-6 to TRBJ2-6; D unresolved. The receptor was isolated from a female donor in good health, enrolled as a control in a pregnancy study. The CDR3 reads CASSFPAGANVLTF. The CDR3, as DNA: TGTGCCAGCAGCTTTCCGGCTGGGGCCAACGTCCTGACTTTC.